This is a list of T cell receptor beta chains from one sample in a study of T cells after yellow fever vaccination. MiXCR, run by TCRdb on the 5' RACE reads, gives a single entry per CDR3 protein. The repertoire has some 350,000 distinct CDR3 sequences, approximately 3.9% of them found once; the top ten carry roughly 24%. The source material was PBMCs, sampled 5 days after the yellow fever booster vaccination. Every receptor here comes from a man younger than 30 who received the YFV17D yellow fever vaccine. CDR3s include the opening cysteine and the closing phenylalanine or tryptophan. Each record gives: J gene, clone size, V gene, D gene, CDR3 DNA, CDR3 protein. D genes are given only for firm matches. Not every row has a clone size; where given, it reads once, few, many or a size class.

TRBJ2-7 | . | TRBV12-3/TRBV12-4 | . | TGTGCCAGCAGTTTAGCGCTGTCACGGCAGAAGCAGTACTTC | CASSLALSRQKQYF
TRBJ2-7 | . | TRBV6-1 | . | TGTGCCAGCAGTGAACCGGGAAGCCCGAGGAGAGACGGCGAGCAGTACTTC | CASSEPGSPRRDGEQYF
TRBJ1-4 | few | TRBV4-1 | TRBD1 | TGCGCCAGCAGCCAGCCTGGACAGGGGAGGAACGAAAAACTGTTTTTT | CASSQPGQGRNEKLFF
TRBJ1-5 | . | TRBV20-1 | TRBD1 | TGCAGTGCTGGACAGGGGTCTAAGCCCCAGCATTTT | CSAGQGSKPQHF
TRBJ1-5 | many | TRBV5-1 | . | TGCGCCAGCAGCTTGTTGGGGAATAGCAATCAGCCCCAGCATTTT | CASSLLGNSNQPQHF
TRBJ1-2 | few | TRBV10-3 | . | TGTGCCATCAGGGGGGACCGCCGTCCCTATGGCTACACCTTC | CAIRGDRRPYGYTF
TRBJ2-4 | . | TRBV5-1 | TRBD2 | TGCGCCAGCAGCCCAGGGAGGGGAATCGAAAACATTCAGTACTTC | CASSPGRGIENIQYF
TRBJ2-1 | . | TRBV4-3 | TRBD1 | TGCGCCAGCAGCCTGTGGGGACAGGGCTCCTACAATGAGCAGTTCTTC | CASSLWGQGSYNEQFF
TRBJ1-2 | many | TRBV7-9 | . | TGTGCCAGCAGCGCGGGGGCTAACTATGGCTACACCTTC | CASSAGANYGYTF
TRBJ2-5 | few | TRBV7-6 | . | TGTGCCAGCAGCTTAGAGGTTCCAAGACTACAAGAGACCCAGTACTTC | CASSLEVPRLQETQYF
TRBJ2-1 | many | TRBV5-1 | . | TGCGCCAGCAGCGGTAGCGGATACAATGAGCAGTTCTTC | CASSGSGYNEQFF
TRBJ1-6 | . | TRBV7-9 | . | TGTGCCAGCAGCTTACTGGGCGCCCTCCACTTT | CASSLLGALHF
TRBJ1-6 | . | TRBV6-6 | TRBD1 | TGTGCCAGTTTACCGGGACAGTATAATTCACCCCTCCACTTT | CASLPGQYNSPLHF
TRBJ2-6 | . | TRBV12-3/TRBV12-4 | TRBD1 | TGTGCCAGCTCCGGACAGGGGTTTAGTGGGGCCAACGTCCTGACTTTC | CASSGQGFSGANVLTF
TRBJ1-3 | few | TRBV3-1 | TRBD1 | TGTGCCAGCAGCCAAGCTGACAGGGTCGCTGGAAACACCATATATTTT | CASSQADRVAGNTIYF
TRBJ2-3 | . | TRBV2 | TRBD2 | TGTGCCAGCAGTCTAGCGGGGATCAGCACAGATACGCAGTATTTT | CASSLAGISTDTQYF
TRBJ1-3 | . | TRBV10-3 | TRBD1 | TGTGCCATCAGTGGACAGGGGGCAGGTGGAAACACCATATATTTT | CAISGQGAGGNTIYF
TRBJ2-3 | . | TRBV2 | TRBD2 | TGTGCCAGCGGGGGACTAGCCACGCCAGGCACGCAGTATTTT | CASGGLATPGTQYF
TRBJ2-5 | . | TRBV5-6 | TRBD2 | TGTGCCAGCAGCTTGCCGACTAGCGGGGAGGAGACCCAGTACTTC | CASSLPTSGEETQYF
TRBJ2-3 | . | TRBV12-3/TRBV12-4 | TRBD2 | TGTGCCAGCAGTTCCTACCTTCCGACTAGCGGGGAGACAGATACGCAGTATTTT | CASSSYLPTSGETDTQYF
TRBJ2-2 | few | TRBV7-2 | . | TGTGCCAGCAGCTCCAGGACGGCGTACACCGGGGAGCTGTTTTTT | CASSSRTAYTGELFF
TRBJ2-1 | many | TRBV15 | . | TGTGCCACCAGCAGAGAGTCGTGGGCTAGACAACGATACAATGAGCAGTTCTTC | CATSRESWARQRYNEQFF
TRBJ1-1 | many | TRBV28 | TRBD1 | TGTGCCAGCAGTTATAGACAGGGTCAGAACACTGAAGCTTTCTTT | CASSYRQGQNTEAFF
TRBJ1-2 | . | TRBV7-8 | TRBD1 | TGTGCCAGCAGCGAAAGGACAGGGGCCTTAGATGGCTACACCTTC | CASSERTGALDGYTF
TRBJ2-1 | many | TRBV6-5 | TRBD1 | TGTGCCAGCAGCAACACAGGGGGCCACGCCAGCTCCTACAATGAGCAGTTCTTC | CASSNTGGHASSYNEQFF
TRBJ1-1 | many | TRBV12-3/TRBV12-4 | . | TGTGCCAGCAGAGTCTCGGAGGGTGAAGCTTTCTTT | CASRVSEGEAFF
TRBJ2-2 | many | TRBV5-1 | . | TGCGCCAGCAGCTTCATCGCGAACACCGGGGAGCTGTTTTTT | CASSFIANTGELFF
TRBJ2-7 | few | TRBV29-1 | . | . | CSVGVGTGAEYF
TRBJ1-1 | few | TRBV20-1 | . | TGCAGTGCTAGTCGCGGTCAGATTTACACTGAAGCTTTCTTT | CSASRGQIYTEAFF
TRBJ1-6 | few | TRBV30 | TRBD1 | TGTGCCTGGAGTGTACCGGACAGGGAAGGTTCACCCCTCCACTTT | CAWSVPDREGSPLHF
TRBJ2-5 | few | TRBV5-1 | . | TGCGCCAGCAGCTTGGTTACCCAAGAGACCCAGTACTTC | CASSLVTQETQYF
TRBJ2-3 | . | TRBV7-9 | . | TGTGCCAGCAGCCCAGACGTACTAGGTCGAACAGATACGCAGTATTTT | CASSPDVLGRTDTQYF
TRBJ1-5 | few | TRBV6-2/TRBV6-3 | . | TGTGCCAGCAGCCCCAGCCGTAGCAATCAGCCCCAGCATTTT | CASSPSRSNQPQHF
TRBJ1-5 | few | TRBV6-2/TRBV6-3 | . | TGTGCCAGCAACCAACTCGCAGGCGATCAGCCCCAGCATTTT | CASNQLAGDQPQHF
TRBJ2-1 | . | TRBV3-1 | TRBD1 | TGTGCCAGCAGCCAAGCGGGACAGGGGATCCACAATGAGCAGTTCTTC | CASSQAGQGIHNEQFF
TRBJ2-2 | many | TRBV7-2 | . | TGTGCCAGCAGAGGGACACCCACCGGGGAGCTGTTTTTT | CASRGTPTGELFF
TRBJ2-7 | many | TRBV29-1 | . | TGCAGCGTTGATAAACAGGGTAGCTCCTACGAGCAGTACTTC | CSVDKQGSSYEQYF
TRBJ1-3 | few | TRBV7-9 | TRBD1 | TGTGCCAGCAGCCGACAGGGTGAAGAAAACACCATATATTTT | CASSRQGEENTIYF
TRBJ2-7 | . | TRBV5-1 | . | TGCGCCAGCAGCTTGAACGCAGGGAGTGCCTCCTACGAGCAGTACTTC | CASSLNAGSASYEQYF
TRBJ1-2 | many | TRBV29-1 | . | TGCAGCGTTGCGGGACATCTTGGCTACACCTTC | CSVAGHLGYTF
TRBJ1-1 | few | TRBV30 | . | TGTGCCTGGAGTGTACCCACAGGGTTGAACACTGAAGCTTTCTTT | CAWSVPTGLNTEAFF
TRBJ2-7 | many | TRBV27 | TRBD2 | TGTGCCAGCAGTTTATTGGGTAGCGGGGGGGCCCACGAGCAGTACTTC | CASSLLGSGGAHEQYF
TRBJ2-1 | . | TRBV11-2 | . | TGTGCCAGCAAACGGACCCTGAGCTCCTACAATGAGCAGTTCTTC | CASKRTLSSYNEQFF
TRBJ1-2 | few | TRBV12-3/TRBV12-4 | . | TGTGCCAGCAGTTTTTGGGGTGACGATGGCTACACCTTC | CASSFWGDDGYTF
TRBJ1-5 | many | TRBV5-6 | TRBD1 | TGTGCCAGCAGCCAATGGGACAGGGAGCACTATCAGCCCCAGCATTTT | CASSQWDREHYQPQHF
TRBJ2-2 | many | TRBV7-8 | TRBD2 | TGTGCCAGCAGCTTAGATGCGGGACTAGCAACCGGGGAGCTGTTTTTT | CASSLDAGLATGELFF
TRBJ2-1 | few | TRBV12-3/TRBV12-4 | . | TGTGCCAGCAGTTTCCCAGGAGGAATTCGGGGATCCTACAATGAGCAGTTCTTC | CASSFPGGIRGSYNEQFF
TRBJ2-7 | . | TRBV7-2 | TRBD1 | TGTGCCAGCAACCGGGGACAGACCTACGAGCAGTACTTC | CASNRGQTYEQYF
TRBJ1-4 | . | TRBV7-9 | . | TGTGCCAGCAGCCCGGTACGGGGGGCATCTTATGAAAAACTGTTTTTT | CASSPVRGASYEKLFF
TRBJ1-5 | . | TRBV7-8 | . | TGTGCCAGCAGCTTAGCGGAGGGATGGAATCAGCCCCAGCATTTT | CASSLAEGWNQPQHF
TRBJ1-1 | . | TRBV7-8 | . | TGTGCCAGCAGCTTGCCGTGGGGGGGCACTGAAGCTTTCTTT | CASSLPWGGTEAFF
TRBJ2-1 | . | TRBV11-3 | TRBD2 | TGTGCCAGCAGCCGCGGACTAGCGGGGGGGGGTGAGCAGTTCTTC | CASSRGLAGGGEQFF
TRBJ1-1 | many | TRBV29-1 | TRBD1 | TGCAGCGTTGTACAGGGGGCGCGTATCGCTGAAGCTTTCTTT | CSVVQGARIAEAFF
TRBJ2-7 | . | TRBV11-1 | . | TGTGCCAGCAGCTTATGGGGAACCGAGCAGTACTTC | CASSLWGTEQYF
TRBJ1-1 | few | TRBV7-9 | . | TGTGCCAGCACTTCGGCCGGGAAAGCTTTCTTT | CASTSAGKAFF
TRBJ2-5 | . | TRBV7-3 | . | TGTGCCAGCAGCCTGTCCACGGAAGAGACCCAGTACTTC | CASSLSTEETQYF
TRBJ2-3 | few | TRBV12-3/TRBV12-4 | . | TGTGCCAGCAGTTTAGCGCTCGGGGGACGTACAGATACGCAGTATTTT | CASSLALGGRTDTQYF
TRBJ2-2 | many | TRBV5-1 | . | TGCGCCAGCAGCTTGAGCGGAACCGTTACGAACACCGGGGAGCTGTTTTTT | CASSLSGTVTNTGELFF
TRBJ2-7 | many | TRBV6-2/TRBV6-3 | . | TGTGCCAGCAGTTTAGACAGGACCTACGAGCAGTACTTC | CASSLDRTYEQYF